Following are 11 T cell receptor beta chains from one sample sequenced in a study of blood T cell repertoires in COVID-19. Here immunoSEQ multiplex PCR was the method, and the copy in TCRdb shows in-frame clones only, minus some. The data show 200,000 or so clones, with approximately 90% seen just once and around 0.85% held by the top ten. The specimen sequenced was peripheral blood. The receptors derive from a man aged 55-75 years with COVID-19, enrolled during active disease.

V gene TRBV3-1 (or the pseudogene TRBV3-2) combines with J gene TRBJ1-6, with D unresolved. This CDR3 has 14 residues. V was cut by 3 bases and J by 5 bases, with 8 bases left in between. CDR1 and CDR2 (germline): LGHDT, YNNKEL (reference sequence). This CDR3 is CASSQEGHNSPLHF. CDR3 nucleotides: TGTGCCAGCAGCCAGGAGGGCCATAATTCACCCCTCCACTTT.

The rearrangement joins TRBV6-6 to TRBJ1-6; D is ambiguous. The CDR3 spans 14 residues. Looked up from germline, CDR1 is MNHNY and CDR2 is SVGAGI (reference sequence). V shed 2 bases and J shed 2 bases, with 4 bases lying between them. The CDR3 spells CASSYQAYNSPLHF. Written as DNA, the CDR3 is TGTGCCAGCAGTTACCAGGCCTATAATTCACCCCTCCACTTT.

As DNA, the CDR3 is TGTGCCAGCAGTGCAACCCGGGAGGGAGGGGACCACTATGGCTACACCTTC. It encodes CASSATREGGDHYGYTF. The V and J genes are TRBV25-1 and TRBJ1-2, with D possibly TRBD1 on 5 matching bases. V lost 4 bases and J lost 3, with 21 bases in between. Germline loops: CDR1 MGHDK, CDR2 SYGVNS. The CDR3 runs 17 residues.

This clone was detected only once. This sequence joins TRBV29-1 and TRBJ2-3, with unresolved D. The CDR3 is 11 residues long. Trimming left V 4 bases short and J 0 bases short, with 2 bases between. The germline V gene has CDR1 SQVTM and CDR2 ANQGSEA. The CDR3 DNA sequence: TGCAGCGTTGCGAGCACAGATACGCAGTATTTT. This gives the protein CSVASTDTQYF.

CDR3 nucleotides: TGTGCCAGCAGACAGGGAGCTAACTATGGCTACACCTTC. Amino acids: CASRQGANYGYTF. The V gene is TRBV6-5, the J gene TRBJ1-2; tentatively, D is TRBD1 (6 bases). Germline-derived CDR1 and CDR2 are MNHEY and SVGAGI. This CDR3 has 13 residues. V was pared by 6 bases and J by 0 bases, with 8 bases between.

The chain carries TRBV1 and TRBJ1-5; TRBD1 reflects the table's D call only, with no check against the DNA. TRBV1 is tagged as a pseudogene. This CDR3 contains 15 residues. The CDR3 nucleotides read TGCACCAGCAGCAGGTGGGACAGCGCCAATCAGCCCCAGCATTTT. Translating gives CTSSRWDSANQPQHF.

The chain carries TRBV6-6 and TRBJ1-3; 9 bases line up with TRBD1. CDR1 and CDR2 from the germline V gene are MNHNY and SVGAGI (reference sequence). This CDR3 has 17 amino acids. The V segment lost 5 bases and the J segment 0 bases; nucleotides outside the gene matches: 8. The CDR3 spells CASSPTGGPNSGNTIYF. DNA of the CDR3: TGTGCCAGCAGTCCTACAGGGGGCCCAAACTCTGGAAACACCATATATTTT.

The chain uses TRBV18 and TRBJ1-5; 8 nucleotides line up with TRBD1. V lost 2 bases and J lost 7; bases outside the gene matches: 7. The CDR3 is made up of 15 amino acids. Germline CDR1 and CDR2: KGHSH and LQKENI. The DNA for the CDR3 is TGTGCCAGCTCACCAGAGAACAGGGGGAGCCAGCCCCAGCATTTT. Protein: CASSPENRGSQPQHF.

The CDR3: CASSLGQGLAGNTIYF. The DNA of the CDR3 is TGTGCCAGCAGTCTAGGACAGGGTTTGGCTGGAAACACCATATATTTT. The J gene is TRBJ1-3, the V gene TRBV28; 8 bases are a match to TRBD1. CDR3 length: 16 amino acids. Germline V gene data show CDR1 as MDHEN and CDR2 as SYDVKM. The ends lost 5 bases at V and 2 bases at J; junction bases unmatched: 8.

The rearrangement links TRBV28 to TRBJ2-1; 11 nucleotides align to TRBD2. V trimming: 6 bases; J trimming: 5 bases; junction bases outside the gene matches: 6. Germline CDR1 MDHEN, CDR2 SYDVKM. The CDR3 has 15 amino acids. CDR3: CASRSWTSGHNEQFF. The CDR3 region has the DNA TGTGCCAGCAGATCGTGGACTAGCGGGCACAATGAGCAGTTCTTC.

The V call is TRBV3-1 (or the pseudogene TRBV3-2), the J call TRBJ2-4, with D possibly TRBD1 on 5 matching bases. From germline, CDR1 is LGHDT and CDR2 YNNKEL (reference sequence). V was trimmed by 1 base and J by 0 bases, leaving 10 bases between them. The CDR3 loop spans 16 amino acids. CDR3 DNA sequence: TGTGCCAGCAGCCAAGTGTATAGGGGAGCCAAAAACATTCAGTACTTC. Protein: CASSQVYRGAKNIQYF.